A selection of T cell receptor beta chains follows, all from one sample in a study of CD4 T cells in relation to SARS-CoV-2 and coronaviruses. Generated by immunoSEQ multiplex PCR, the TCRdb table keeps only in-frame clones and is missing some. Of under 25,000 clones listed, 60% to 85% were seen once; the top ten hold 20% to 25%. Antigens of these TCRs are unknown. The sequenced material came from CD4+ T cells from PBMCs, cultured in vitro. These receptors were collected from a human donor in good health. Both conserved end residues are part of each CDR3. A D gene is named only where the DNA matches it firmly.

cdr3_aa: CASSGTVYNEQFF; d_call: -; j_call: TRBJ2-1; v_call: TRBV19; cdr3_length: 13
cdr3_aa: CASSSRQRLAGGTGELFF; d_call: TRBD2; j_call: TRBJ2-2; v_call: TRBV6-2/TRBV6-3; cdr3_length: 18
cdr3_aa: CASSIGQTNGYTF; d_call: -; j_call: TRBJ1-2; v_call: TRBV19; cdr3_length: 13
cdr3_aa: CAISGTSGASTDTQYF; d_call: TRBD2; j_call: TRBJ2-3; v_call: TRBV10-3; cdr3_length: 16
cdr3_aa: CASSRAGLSTEAFF; d_call: -; j_call: TRBJ1-1; v_call: TRBV3-1/TRBV3-2; cdr3_length: 14
cdr3_aa: CASSWDRQAYEQYF; d_call: TRBD1; j_call: TRBJ2-7; v_call: TRBV6-2/TRBV6-3; cdr3_length: 14
cdr3_aa: CASSLAGTAGELFF; d_call: TRBD2; j_call: TRBJ2-2; v_call: TRBV4-1; cdr3_length: 14
cdr3_aa: CASSNGQYPYNSPLHF; d_call: -; j_call: TRBJ1-6; v_call: TRBV7-8; cdr3_length: 16
cdr3_aa: CASTGGDVAKNIQYF; d_call: TRBD2; j_call: TRBJ2-4; v_call: TRBV6-5; cdr3_length: 15
cdr3_aa: CAWRDRHNEQFF; d_call: -; j_call: TRBJ2-1; v_call: TRBV30; cdr3_length: 12
cdr3_aa: CASSFTHGENSPLHF; d_call: -; j_call: TRBJ1-6; v_call: TRBV5-6; cdr3_length: 15
cdr3_aa: CASSPDRGLGYTF; d_call: TRBD1; j_call: TRBJ1-2; v_call: TRBV6-5; cdr3_length: 13
cdr3_aa: CASSPGLYGYTF; d_call: -; j_call: TRBJ1-2; v_call: TRBV5-6; cdr3_length: 12
cdr3_aa: CASSTTSGDNEQFF; d_call: TRBD2; j_call: TRBJ2-1; v_call: TRBV18; cdr3_length: 14
cdr3_aa: CASSSGTSGSFRETQYF; d_call: TRBD2; j_call: TRBJ2-5; v_call: TRBV11-2; cdr3_length: 17
cdr3_aa: CASSQVQGLNTEAFF; d_call: -; j_call: TRBJ1-1; v_call: TRBV14; cdr3_length: 15
cdr3_aa: CAIRMGRTYEQYF; d_call: -; j_call: TRBJ2-7; v_call: TRBV10-3; cdr3_length: 13
cdr3_aa: CASVGRGRGYEQYF; d_call: -; j_call: TRBJ2-7; v_call: TRBV6-5; cdr3_length: 14
cdr3_aa: CASSLARPTGELFF; d_call: -; j_call: TRBJ2-2; v_call: TRBV5-1; cdr3_length: 14
cdr3_aa: CASSLVANEQYF; d_call: -; j_call: TRBJ2-7; v_call: TRBV5-1; cdr3_length: 12
cdr3_aa: CASSLAVSGQVMNTEAFF; d_call: TRBD1; j_call: TRBJ1-1; v_call: TRBV7-6; cdr3_length: 18
cdr3_aa: CASSLGPRDSTYEQYF; d_call: -; j_call: TRBJ2-7; v_call: TRBV5-1; cdr3_length: 16
cdr3_aa: CASSSQPWVEQYF; d_call: -; j_call: TRBJ2-7; v_call: TRBV7-3; cdr3_length: 13
cdr3_aa: CASSLVLGRAYGYTF; d_call: -; j_call: TRBJ1-2; v_call: TRBV13; cdr3_length: 15
cdr3_aa: CATRLFSGAYNEQFF; d_call: -; j_call: TRBJ2-1; v_call: TRBV5-1; cdr3_length: 15
cdr3_aa: CASSLPPGLGTGELFF; d_call: TRBD2; j_call: TRBJ2-2; v_call: TRBV7-3; cdr3_length: 16
cdr3_aa: CASSQIDRDNGYTF; d_call: TRBD1; j_call: TRBJ1-2; v_call: TRBV5-1; cdr3_length: 14
cdr3_aa: CASSPREHSNIQYF; d_call: -; j_call: TRBJ2-4; v_call: TRBV4-1; cdr3_length: 14
cdr3_aa: CASSIVGKLTDNYGYTF; d_call: -; j_call: TRBJ1-2; v_call: TRBV19; cdr3_length: 17
cdr3_aa: CASSQVLQFQETQYF; d_call: -; j_call: TRBJ2-5; v_call: TRBV3-1/TRBV3-2; cdr3_length: 15
cdr3_aa: CASSQAYRGPYTDTQYF; d_call: -; j_call: TRBJ2-3; v_call: TRBV4-3; cdr3_length: 17
cdr3_aa: CASSRLAGINEQFF; d_call: TRBD2; j_call: TRBJ2-1; v_call: TRBV19; cdr3_length: 14
cdr3_aa: CAISDQAGGPSTDTQYF; d_call: TRBD2; j_call: TRBJ2-3; v_call: TRBV10-3; cdr3_length: 17
cdr3_aa: CASSYGSNEQFF; d_call: -; j_call: TRBJ2-1; v_call: TRBV6-2/TRBV6-3; cdr3_length: 12
cdr3_aa: CARNNRDTETQYF; d_call: -; j_call: TRBJ2-5; v_call: TRBV5-3; cdr3_length: 13
cdr3_aa: CASSFGQGTSMNTEAFF; d_call: TRBD1; j_call: TRBJ1-1; v_call: TRBV9; cdr3_length: 17
cdr3_aa: CASSLGGGARGEKLFF; d_call: -; j_call: TRBJ1-4; v_call: TRBV7-8; cdr3_length: 16
cdr3_aa: CASSPLQETQYF; d_call: -; j_call: TRBJ2-5; v_call: TRBV18; cdr3_length: 12
cdr3_aa: CASSPRTGREQFF; d_call: TRBD1; j_call: TRBJ2-1; v_call: TRBV27; cdr3_length: 13
cdr3_aa: CASSLVEGPNGYTF; d_call: -; j_call: TRBJ1-2; v_call: TRBV11-2; cdr3_length: 14
cdr3_aa: CASSRGSGANVLTF; d_call: -; j_call: TRBJ2-6; v_call: TRBV7-8; cdr3_length: 14
cdr3_aa: CSVKPSDTQYF; d_call: -; j_call: TRBJ2-3; v_call: TRBV29-1; cdr3_length: 11
cdr3_aa: CASSVTGGTGELFF; d_call: -; j_call: TRBJ2-2; v_call: TRBV19; cdr3_length: 14
cdr3_aa: CASRDRDNSPLHF; d_call: TRBD1; j_call: TRBJ1-6; v_call: TRBV25-1; cdr3_length: 13
cdr3_aa: CAWTQTSTDTQYF; d_call: -; j_call: TRBJ2-3; v_call: TRBV30; cdr3_length: 13
cdr3_aa: CASSPPLGTGDNQPQHF; d_call: TRBD1; j_call: TRBJ1-5; v_call: TRBV18; cdr3_length: 17
cdr3_aa: CASSLTRNTGELFF; d_call: -; j_call: TRBJ2-2; v_call: TRBV7-3; cdr3_length: 14
cdr3_aa: CASSPGQNYGYTF; d_call: TRBD1; j_call: TRBJ1-2; v_call: TRBV12-3/TRBV12-4; cdr3_length: 13
cdr3_aa: CASSTPAGELFF; d_call: -; j_call: TRBJ2-2; v_call: TRBV19; cdr3_length: 12
cdr3_aa: CASSIQGRSDTEAFF; d_call: -; j_call: TRBJ1-1; v_call: TRBV19; cdr3_length: 15
cdr3_aa: CASSQVRGRAQETQYF; d_call: TRBD2; j_call: TRBJ2-5; v_call: TRBV4-2; cdr3_length: 16
cdr3_aa: CAIRLGTGTLSTIYF; d_call: TRBD1; j_call: TRBJ1-3; v_call: TRBV10-3; cdr3_length: 15
cdr3_aa: CASSVVDRANTEAFF; d_call: -; j_call: TRBJ1-1; v_call: TRBV9; cdr3_length: 15
cdr3_aa: CASSYEGVNGYTF; d_call: -; j_call: TRBJ1-2; v_call: TRBV6-5; cdr3_length: 13
cdr3_aa: CASSKGTSGGQETQYF; d_call: TRBD2; j_call: TRBJ2-5; v_call: TRBV5-1; cdr3_length: 16